These 11 T cell receptor beta chains came from one sample sequenced in a study of shared clonotypes between healthy human individuals. TCRdb's table, derived via immunoSEQ multiplex PCR, lists solely in-frame clones and lacks some. The sample contains 100,000 or so clones, 67% of which appear only once. Sequencing was performed on memory CD8+ T cells sorted from blood. Subset specified: CD45RO+ cells pooled with CCR7-negative TemRA cells. These receptors were collected from a woman in her 30s in good health.

This clone was observed a handful of times. CDR3 nucleotides: TGTGCCAGCAGCTGGGACAGTGGTGGGGAGCAGTACTTC. Protein product: CASSWDSGGEQYF. The chain combines TRBV28 with TRBJ2-7; 7 nucleotides align to TRBD1. In germline, CDR1 is MDHEN, CDR2 SYDVKM. The junction had 9 bases not matched to a gene; V was cut back by 6 bases and J by 7 bases. This CDR3 has 13 residues.

This clone was found once. Relative to the germline gene, one junction end is altered; a read error may explain this. The rearrangement joins TRBV7-9 to TRBJ1-5, with D possibly matching TRBD1 (5 bases). The CDR3 contains 17 residues. Germline V gene lookup returns CDR1 SEHNR and CDR2 FQNEAQ (reference sequence). CDR3 amino acids: CASSLGGRQHSSQPQHF. As DNA, the CDR3 is TGTGCCAGCAGCTTGGGGGGACGACAGCATAGCAGTCAGCCCCAGCATTTT.

In the case of this clone: Other DNA sequences within the sample encode an identical CDR3. This chain links TRBV6-1 with TRBJ2-6; D is uncertain. Germline V lookup: CDR1 MNHNS, CDR2 SASEGT. V was trimmed by 2 bases and J by 4 bases, leaving 6 bases between them. This CDR3 has 14 residues. The chain's CDR3 is CASSESDGANVLTF. CDR3 in DNA: TGTGCCAGCAGTGAATCTGACGGGGCCAACGTCCTGACTTTC.

This chain joins TRBV7-9 and TRBJ2-7; D is undetermined. Trimming removed 5 bases from V and 0 bases from J, with 8 bases in between. Germline CDR1 SEHNR, CDR2 FQNEAQ (reference sequence). The CDR3 contains 13 residues. The CDR3 coding sequence is TGTGCCAGCAGCCCCCCTCTCTCCTACGAGCAGTACTTC. Encoded protein: CASSPPLSYEQYF.

This rearrangement joins TRBV19 to TRBJ2-6; D perhaps matches TRBD1 (6 bases). The CDR3 loop spans 18 amino acids. Germline CDR1 reads LNHDA; CDR2 reads SQIVND (reference sequence). The V gene lost 5 bases and the J gene lost 4 bases, with 21 bases spanning the gap. The CDR3 sequence is CASSLPGLQGAGANVLTF. CDR3 nucleotides: TGTGCCAGTAGTCTACCCGGGCTACAGGGTGCGGGGGCCAACGTCCTGACTTTC.

CDR3 bases: TGTGCCAGCAGTTTATTGACAGGGGGAGTGAACACTGAAGCTTTCTTT. Its translation is CASSLLTGGVNTEAFF. The V gene is TRBV28, the J gene TRBJ1-1, with 9 bases lining up with TRBD1. Trimming took 1 base from V and 0 from J; bases not matched to a gene: 3. Per the germline V gene, CDR1 is MDHEN and CDR2 is SYDVKM. The CDR3 is 16 amino acids. Full variable domain (missing parts from reference TRBV28 and TRBJ1-1): DVKVTQSSRYLVKRTGEKVFLECVQDMDHENMFWYRQDPGLGLRLIYFSYDVKMKEKGDIPEGYSVSREKKERFSLILESASTNQTSMYLCASSLLTGGVNTEAFFGQGTRLTVV.

This chain uses TRBV29-1 with TRBJ2-1; D uncertain. Germline lookup yields CDR1 SQVTM and CDR2 ANQGSEA. Trimming pared 7 bases from V and 0 bases from J, leaving 16 bases between. The CDR3 is 15 residues long. The CDR3 region is CSAVGGISSYNEQFF. In nucleotides, the CDR3 is TGCAGCGCCGTTGGCGGCATCAGCTCCTACAATGAGCAGTTCTTC.

The chain has TRBV28 and TRBJ2-1, with D tentatively TRBD1 (5 bases). The CDR3 extends over 15 amino acids. Trimming shortened V by 5 bases and J by 3 bases, and 14 bases separated the two germline ends. In germline, CDR1 is MDHEN, CDR2 SYDVKM. CDR3 amino acids: CASSQRGLLYNEQFF. CDR3 nucleotide sequence: TGTGCCAGCAGTCAAAGGGGCCTACTCTACAATGAGCAGTTCTTC.

The chain has TRBV9 and TRBJ2-5, with D possibly being TRBD1 (6 bases). The DNA end is a closer match to TRBJ2-7, so the J assignment may be wrong. This CDR3 spans 16 amino acids. Germline V CDR1 and CDR2: SGDLS, YYNGEE. This chain's CDR3 is CASSLNTGTPPYEQYF. CDR3 in DNA: TGTGCCAGCAGCCTCAATACCGGGACACCACCCTACGAGCAGTACTTC.

This clone appeared once. The sample contains more than one DNA sequence encoding this CDR3. The chain joins TRBV9 to TRBJ2-1, with D tentatively TRBD1 (6 bases). CDR3 length: 13 amino acids. The ends were cut back, 3 bases at V and 4 bases at J, with 8 bases in the middle. Germline CDR1 and CDR2: SGDLS and YYNGEE. The CDR3 coding sequence is TGTGCCAGCAGCGGGGACAATTACAATGAGCAGTTCTTC. Amino acid sequence: CASSGDNYNEQFF.

The chain links TRBV6-1 to TRBJ2-7; possible D gene TRBD1, 9 bases. V gave up 7 bases and J gave up 6 bases, with 22 bases separating them. CDR3 length equals 15 residues. The germline V gene encodes CDR1 MNHNS and CDR2 SASEGT. Here the CDR3 DNA reads TGTGCCAGCAACAAACTAGCGGACAGGGGAGGCGAGCAGTACTTC. This translates into CASNKLADRGGEQYF.